These T cell receptor beta chains were read from a single sample in a study of OX40 agonist ivuxolimab in advanced cancers. The method was immunoSEQ multiplex PCR; TCRdb's version includes in-frame clones alone and lacks a portion of them. The data contain tens of thousands of clones, about 94% of them singletons. Sample: CD4+ or CD8+ T cells sorted from blood, taken in a trial of the OX40 agonist ivuxolimab. The receptors shown here come from an adult with an advanced solid tumor such as melanoma, head and neck, liver or kidney cancer. Both conserved end residues are part of each CDR3. The D gene is left open where the match is weak. Expanded clones are given a class, and other clones once, few, many or no size at all.

TRBJ1-1 NA TRBV7-6 NA TGTGCCAGCAGCTTAGACATATACACTGAAGCTTTCTTT CASSLDIYTEAFF
TRBJ2-3 NA TRBV30 TRBD2 TGTGCCTGGAGTCCTCTAGCGGGAAGCACAGATACGCAGTATTTT CAWSPLAGSTDTQYF
TRBJ2-3 NA TRBV6-5 TRBD2 TGTGCCAGCAGGCGAGAGACTAGCAGCACAGATACGCAGTATTTT CASRRETSSTDTQYF
TRBJ2-2 NA TRBV6-6 TRBD2 TGTGCCAGCAGCACGTACGGGACTACCAACACCGGGGAGCTGTTTTTT CASSTYGTTNTGELFF
TRBJ2-3 NA TRBV4-3 TRBD2 TGCGCCAGCAGCCAAGGTTCTTTAGCGGGAGCAGATACGCAGTATTTT CASSQGSLAGADTQYF
TRBJ2-7 NA TRBV19 NA TGTGCCAGTAGTATAGCAGTTTCCTACGAGCAGTACTTC CASSIAVSYEQYF
TRBJ2-3 NA TRBV4-1 TRBD2 TGCGCCAGCAGCCAAGCCTTGGCGGGAGGGCCTGGTATTTATACGCAGTATTTT CASSQALAGGPGIYTQYF
TRBJ1-3 NA TRBV27 NA TGTGCCAGCAGTTTCCGGTCCCAATCTGGAAACACCATATATTTT CASSFRSQSGNTIYF
TRBJ2-5 NA TRBV11-3 NA TGTGCCAGTACCCGTGGGGAGCGGCAAGAGACCCAGTACTTC CASTRGERQETQYF
TRBJ2-5 NA TRBV10-3 NA TGTGCCATCAGTGATAGGGGCGGACTCCAAGAGACCCAGTACTTC CAISDRGGLQETQYF
TRBJ2-7 NA TRBV6-9 NA TGTGCCAGCAGTTCCCGGGGTGAGCAGTACTTC CASSSRGEQYF
TRBJ2-1 NA TRBV7-6 NA TGTGCCAGCAGCTTGAGGGAGTGGAGCAACTCCTACAATGAGCAGTTCTTC CASSLREWSNSYNEQFF
TRBJ2-7 NA TRBV2 NA TGTGCCAGCAGTGGGGGGAGCGGATCCTACGAGCAGTACTTC CASSGGSGSYEQYF
TRBJ2-1 NA TRBV18 NA TGTGCCAGCTCACCGCGGTCAGGGTCCTACAATGAGCAGTTCTTC CASSPRSGSYNEQFF
TRBJ2-7 NA TRBV19 TRBD2 TGTGCCAGTAGTAGGGACTACTACGAGCAGTACTTC CASSRDYYEQYF
TRBJ2-1 NA TRBV11-3 NA TGTGCCAGCAGCTCCCGAAGCTCCTACAATGAGCAGTTCTTC CASSSRSSYNEQFF
TRBJ1-2 NA TRBV5-1 TRBD1 TGCGCCAGCAGCTGGGGGACAGGGTATGACGGCTACACCTTC CASSWGTGYDGYTF
TRBJ1-1 NA TRBV21-1 NA TGTGCCAGCAGCGGTCCACACAGAAAGGAAGCTTTCTTT CASSGPHRKEAFF
TRBJ1-4 NA TRBV4-3 NA TGCGCCAGCAGCCATAACTTCAACAGGGTCGGGAATGAAAAACTGTTTTTT CASSHNFNRVGNEKLFF
TRBJ2-1 NA TRBV5-1 NA TGCGCCAGCAGCCGACTTAGCGCCAGCTCCTACAATGAGCAGTTCTTC CASSRLSASSYNEQFF
TRBJ2-1 NA TRBV29-1 TRBD2 TGCAGCGCCGGGACTAGCGGGAGGGTTCGGTTCTTC CSAGTSGRVRFF
TRBJ1-1 NA TRBV6-1 TRBD1 TGTGCCAGCCGAGGGGGCGGACCTGAAGCTTTCTTT CASRGGGPEAFF
TRBJ2-7 NA TRBV19 TRBD2 TGTGCCAGCAGAGAAACGGGACTAGACTACGAGCAGTACTTC CASRETGLDYEQYF
TRBJ1-5 NA TRBV19 TRBD1 TGTGCCAGTAGTATAGACGGGACAGCACTCAATCAGCCCCAGCATTTT CASSIDGTALNQPQHF
TRBJ1-2 NA TRBV10-3 TRBD1 TGTGCCATCGGGGACAGGGCTAACTATGGCTACACCTTC CAIGDRANYGYTF
TRBJ1-1 NA TRBV6-6 NA TGTGCCAGCAGGCGCGTGGAGGCGGCTGAAGCTTTCTTT CASRRVEAAEAFF
TRBJ2-1 once TRBV12-5 TRBD2 TGTGCTAGTGGCCGGGCGGGACTAGCGGGAGGCGATGAGCAGTTCTTC CASGRAGLAGGDEQFF
TRBJ2-1 NA TRBV6-4 TRBD1 TGTGCCAGCAGCCCACAGGGGGTAAATGAGCAGTTCTTC CASSPQGVNEQFF